This TCR beta chain was recovered during a study of shared clonotypes between healthy human individuals. With V trimmed by 4 bases and J by 5 bases, 12 bases remained unmatched. The CDR3 extends over 17 amino acids. Germline lookup yields CDR1 WNHNN and CDR2 SYGVQD (reference sequence). Tens of thousands of T cell genomes (about 0.2 ug DNA) went into each sorted-subset replicate. Here immunoSEQ multiplex PCR was the method, and the copy in TCRdb shows in-frame clones only, minus some. Of around 2,000,000 clones listed, over 85% are singletons. Naive CD8 cells were CD45RO-negative, positively selected for CCR7, excluding terminally differentiated effector memory CD45RA+ cells. Study donors comprised healthy, HIV-negative adults devoid of recent acute infection or vaccination.

The sequence came from a man younger than 30 in good health. V and J are TRBV10-1 and TRBJ2-5; TRBD2 matches 11 bases. The sample was naive CD8+ T cells sorted from blood. This chain's CDR3 is CASSVRLAGGPWETQYF. DNA for the CDR3: TGCGCCAGCAGTGTTCGGTTAGCGGGAGGGCCTTGGGAGACCCAGTACTTC.